The next 7 T cell receptor beta chains were all read from a single sample in a study of T-cell memory formation after mild COVID-19 (dated by TCRdb to about 2021). Library creation used 5' RACE. These reads were obtained on an Illumina NovaSeq 6000. The public reads were quality trimmed at Q25 with fastp and then assembled into clones with MiXCR by TCRdb, keeping productive beta chains. Under each unique CDR3 protein, matching rows form one entry showing the most common genes and DNA. A total of hundreds of thousands of distinct CDR3 sequences appear in this sample, approximately 21% of them only once. Around 9.2% of the sample comes from the top ten. The specimen sequenced was PBMCs or a T cell subset sorted from them (not recorded which). These receptors were collected from an adult woman who had mild COVID-19 (a few samples of this study predate the infection). The sample titles of this study are shuffled in the database, so cell type and time point are left out; the donor was told from shared clones.

In its sample, this clonotype was seen many times. CDR3 DNA sequence: TGTGCCAGCAGCTTAGTCCGGGTAGGAGATACGCAGTATTTT. Translating it yields CASSLVRVGDTQYF. This chain connects TRBV7-2 to TRBJ2-3; D not resolved. Trimming removed 1 base from V and 5 bases from J, with 10 bases in between. Germline-derived CDR1 and CDR2 are SGHTA and FQGNSA. This CDR3 is 14 amino acids long.

The table lists this clonotype with a few counts. The chain is built from TRBV27 and TRBJ2-1, with TRBD2 matching over 7 bases. The junction had 15 bases not matched to a gene; V was cut back by 6 bases and J by 7 bases. The CDR3 has 16 residues. CDR1 is MNHEY and CDR2 is SMNVEV in the germline V gene (reference sequence). The CDR3 nucleotides read TGTGCCAGCAGAGTCGGGGGGAACTCCCTCTTAAATGAGCAGTTCTTC. Protein sequence: CASRVGGNSLLNEQFF.

The chain links TRBV27 to TRBJ2-7, with D possibly called TRBD1 or TRBD2 (6 bases each). The CDR3 is 15 amino acids. Trimming took off 0 bases at V and 2 bases at J, with 11 bases between the two ends. The germline V gene encodes CDR1 MNHEY and CDR2 SMNVEV (reference sequence). For the CDR3, the DNA is TGTGCCAGCAGTTTATCCTGGGGGGCAACCTACGAGCAGTACTTC. Translated: CASSLSWGATYEQYF.

This clonotype was counted between two and nine times. The chain combines TRBV7-3 with TRBJ2-1; tentative D call: TRBD1 (5 bases). Germline CDR1 SGHTA, CDR2 FQGTGA. V was cut by 3 bases and J by 6 bases, with 9 bases left in between. CDR3 length equals 13 residues. CDR3 in DNA: TGTGCCAGCAGCTTCGACAGAATCAATGAGCAGTTCTTC. Encoded protein: CASSFDRINEQFF.

The chain couples TRBV29-1 to TRBJ2-4; tentatively, D is TRBD2 (5 bases). Germline V gene sequence: CDR1 SQVTM, CDR2 ANQGSEA. V lost 3 bases, J lost 9 bases, and 15 bases lay in between. The CDR3 length is 13 residues. CDR3 sequence: CSVDGGFGSIQYF. CDR3 in DNA: TGCAGCGTTGACGGAGGCTTTGGCAGCATTCAGTACTTC. Full variable domain (rest looked up from reference TRBV29-1 and TRBJ2-4): SAVISQKPSRDICQRGTSLTIQCQVDSQVTMMFWYRQQPGQSLTLIATANQGSEATYESGFVIDKFPISRPNLTFSTLTVSNMSPEDSSIYLCSVDGGFGSIQYFGAGTRLSVL.

This rearrangement joins TRBV24-1 to TRBJ1-5, with TRBD1 matching 9 bases. Germline CDR1 reads KGHDR; CDR2 reads SFDVKD. With 5 bases clipped from V and 1 base from J, the junction kept 2 bases outside the gene matches. This CDR3 region has 15 residues. CDR3 coding DNA: TGTGCCACCAGTGCCGGGACAGGGAGCAATCAGCCCCAGCATTTT. Amino acid sequence: CATSAGTGSNQPQHF.

This clonotype has ten or more counts. The chain has TRBV27 and TRBJ2-1; D is possibly TRBD2 (6 bases). The CDR3 has 16 residues. CDR1 and CDR2 (germline): MNHEY, SMNVEV (reference sequence). V was clipped by 2 bases and J by 2 bases, with 13 bases between them. CDR3 in DNA: TGTGCCAGCAGTTTAGGAGGGTGGAGCCCCTACAATGAGCAGTTCTTC. This encodes CASSLGGWSPYNEQFF.